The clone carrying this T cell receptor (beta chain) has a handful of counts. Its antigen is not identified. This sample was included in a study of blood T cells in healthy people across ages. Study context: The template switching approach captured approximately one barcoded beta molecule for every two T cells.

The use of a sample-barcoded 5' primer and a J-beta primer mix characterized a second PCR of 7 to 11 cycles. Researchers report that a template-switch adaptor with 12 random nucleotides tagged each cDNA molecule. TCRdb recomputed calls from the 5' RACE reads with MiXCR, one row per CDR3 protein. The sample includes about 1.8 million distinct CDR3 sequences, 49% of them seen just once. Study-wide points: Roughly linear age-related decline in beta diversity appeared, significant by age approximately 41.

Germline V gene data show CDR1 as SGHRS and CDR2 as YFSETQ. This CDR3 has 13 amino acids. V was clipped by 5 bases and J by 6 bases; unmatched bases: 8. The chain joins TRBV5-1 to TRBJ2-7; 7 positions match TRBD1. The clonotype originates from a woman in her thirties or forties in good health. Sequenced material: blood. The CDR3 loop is CASSSGQLSEQYF. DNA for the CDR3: TGCGCCAGCAGTTCGGGACAGTTGAGCGAGCAGTACTTC.